This record concerns one T cell receptor (beta chain) sequence. Its specificity is unknown. cDNA reverse transcribed from extracted RNA served as the sequencing template. Sequencing used immunoSEQ multiplex PCR; TCRdb keeps in-frame clones, though not all of them. The data contain tens of thousands of clones, roughly three fifths of them singletons. The sample belongs to a study of CD8+ T cells in alopecia areata. Study at large: The study gave tofacitinib for 6 to 18 months, then 6 months off drug.

General observations from the study: In patients, TCRs were shared less clearly than in mice, and HLA may possibly be involved.

This CDR3 is 19 amino acids long. J lost 3 bases, V lost 4 bases, and 11 bases had no gene match. Per the germline V gene, CDR1 is SGHTS and CDR2 is YDEGEE. The study team obtained lesional scalp punch biopsies and peripheral blood from alopecia areata patients. This clonotype originated in a human donor with alopecia areata. Sequencing was performed on CD8+ T cells sorted from blood, taken at week 0. The chain joins TRBV5-8 to TRBJ2-3; 16 nucleotides match TRBD2. CDR3 region: CASSGVGTSGRAFTDTQYF. The CDR3 DNA follows: TGTGCCAGCAGCGGCGTCGGGACTAGCGGGAGGGCCTTTACAGATACGCAGTATTTT.